This T cell receptor beta chain was sequenced for a study of blood T cell repertoires in COVID-19. The wider study: The United States, Italy and Spain supplied acute and convalescent COVID-19 samples. T cells, B-cell-depleted T cells, or PBMCs supplied cDNA or gDNA.

As handled by the study authors: It was from reference gene primer amplification that nucleated cell counts were estimated. Libraries were prepared by immunoSEQ multiplex PCR; TCRdb keeps only in-frame clonotypes and omits some of them. That table furnishes V, J and clone size, whereas the DNA furnished D and trimming. Of some 61,000 clones in the sample, roughly 85% were seen once. Trimming stripped 5 bases from V and 3 bases from J, with 12 bases between. Germline CDR1 and CDR2: GTSNPN and SVGIG (reference sequence). The CDR3 sequence is 13 residues long. Sequencing input: peripheral blood. The receptor's source is a man younger than 40 with acute or convalescent COVID-19. The V gene is TRBV30, the J gene TRBJ2-3, with D possibly matching TRBD2 (6 bases). CDR3 amino acids: CAWVRGRTDTQYF. In DNA form, the CDR3 reads TGTGCCTGGGTGCGGGGTAGGACAGATACGCAGTATTTT.